This TCR beta chain was sequenced during a study of neurological immune-mediated disorders. This clonotype was seen repeatedly, ten times or more. Its matching antigen is unknown. Study-wide points: There were no CDR3 amino acid sequences shared by expanded clones across subjects, a result suggesting private repertoires in all groups.

TCRdb redid the calling of the 5' RACE reads with MiXCR, one entry per CDR3 protein. Of 25,000 to 30,000 distinct CDR3 sequences in the sample, 9.5% to 13% were seen once. This clonotype originated in an older woman in good health. The sequencing input was PBMCs.

The CDR3 nucleotides read TGTGCCAGCAGTCAAATTCCAGACCGGACCGATGAAAAACTGTTTTTT. Translated, it gives CASSQIPDRTDEKLFF. The V call is TRBV6-2 or TRBV6-3, the J call TRBJ1-4; no clear D. This CDR3 comprises 16 residues. CDR1 MNHEY and CDR2 SVGEGT come from the germline V gene. V was cut by 5 bases and J by 6 bases, with 19 bases left in between.